This TCR beta chain comes out of a study of cytomegalovirus exposure and HLA in healthy donors. Study observations and caveats: The study recorded 160 or so TCR beta chains that were cytomegalovirus-associated. In a later analysis, across HLA loci, associated TCR counts were highest for DRB1, lowest for HLA-C. In a later analysis, an Asian-associated ancestry cluster reportedly showed fewer N-insertions than the 666-donor mean. At a 0.05 false discovery rate, a later analysis found some 18,000 TCR beta sequences to be associated with HLA alleles.

Deletions cut 0 bases from V and 2 bases from J, with 12 bases between. CDR1 and CDR2 (germline): SGHRS, YFSETQ. The CDR3 loop spans 16 amino acids. Details on this clone: What it binds is not known.

The PCR contained 60 Vbeta and 13 Jbeta primers. The repertoire was sequenced with immunoSEQ multiplex PCR; TCRdb's copy has only in-frame clones and lacks some. This sample has around 140,000 clones, with around four fifths found just once. The sample taken for sequencing was PBMCs. The TCR was taken from a man aged 40-55 years in good health and CMV-seronegative. V and J are TRBV5-1 and TRBJ1-3; maybe TRBD1 (5 bases). CDR3 nucleotides: TGCGCCAGCAGCTTGGTCCAGGGCTTGGCTGGAAACACCATATATTTT. Amino acid sequence: CASSLVQGLAGNTIYF. Filled out from reference TRBV5-1 and TRBJ1-3, the complete variable domain reads KAGVTQTPRYLIKTRGQQVTLSCSPISGHRSVSWYQQTPGQGLQFLFEYFSETQRNKGNFPGRFSGRQFSNSRSEMNVSTLELGDSALYLCASSLVQGLAGNTIYFGEGSWLTVV.